A selection of T cell receptor beta chains follows, all from one sample in a study of regulatory T cells in long-lasting Graves disease. TCRdb used MiXCR to reprocess the multiplex PCR reads, holding one entry per CDR3 protein. The sample has approximately 400,000 distinct CDR3 sequences, around 22% seen once. Sequencing used peripheral blood mononuclear cells (PBMCs), obtained when the disease was refractory, from a patient treated with antithyroid drugs. The source of these receptors is a female donor with Graves disease. Both conserved end residues are part of each CDR3. Each record gives: D gene, clone size, V gene, J gene, CDR3 protein, CDR3 DNA. D genes are given only for firm matches. Clone size, where shown, is once, few, many, or a class for clones that have expanded.

.	.	TRBV18	TRBJ1-2	CASSPLSERGYGYTF	TGTGCCAGCTCACCACTTTCAGAACGGGGCTATGGCTACACCTTC
.	many	TRBV28	TRBJ1-1	CASISNTEAFF	TGTGCCAGCATCTCTAACACTGAAGCTTTCTTT
TRBD2	.	TRBV5-1	TRBJ2-7	CASSLVAGEVYEQYF	TGCGCCAGCAGCTTGGTAGCGGGAGAGGTCTACGAGCAGTACTTC
TRBD2	many	TRBV7-2	TRBJ2-5	CASRSGDRETQYF	TGTGCCAGCAGAAGCGGGGACCGGGAGACCCAGTACTTC
.	.	TRBV5-1	TRBJ2-2	CASSSLTAGELFF	TGCGCCAGCAGCTCTCTGACGGCTGGGGAGCTGTTTTTT
.	once	TRBV25-1	TRBJ2-7	CASSDSEDTNYEQYF	TGTGCCAGCAGTGACTCCGAGGACACCAACTACGAGCAGTACTTC
TRBD1	.	TRBV7-9	TRBJ1-2	CASSSGQGRFTF	TGTGCCAGCAGTTCCGGACAGGGGAGATTTACCTTC
TRBD1	many	TRBV15	TRBJ1-2	CATSAGQAYGYTF	TGTGCCACCAGCGCCGGACAGGCGTATGGCTACACCTTC
.	.	TRBV6-5	TRBJ2-2	CASSYSYGRSSTGELFF	TGTGCCAGCAGTTACTCGTACGGGAGATCGAGCACCGGGGAGCTGTTTTTT
TRBD1	few	TRBV25-1	TRBJ1-1	CAAGQGGSTEAFF	TGTGCCGCCGGACAGGGAGGGAGCACTGAAGCTTTCTTT
.	.	TRBV7-2	TRBJ2-5	CASSLARSQETQYF	TGTGCCAGCAGCTTGGCCCGCAGCCAAGAGACCCAGTACTTC
TRBD2	.	TRBV13	TRBJ2-5	CASSLGTSGRDRETQYF	TGTGCCAGCAGCTTAGGCACTAGCGGGAGGGATCGTGAGACCCAGTACTTC
.	few	TRBV29-1	TRBJ2-5	CSVFSLANVRGETQYF	TGCAGCGTTTTTTCTCTAGCGAACGTCAGGGGAGAGACCCAGTACTTC
.	many	TRBV6-1	TRBJ2-5	CASNEGQGQETQYF	TGTGCCAGCAACGAAGGGCAGGGTCAAGAGACCCAGTACTTC
.	few	TRBV28	TRBJ2-5	CASSFGPESQYF	TGTGCCAGCAGTTTTGGGCCGGAGAGCCAGTACTTC
.	many	TRBV29-1	TRBJ1-1	CSVGGGIDSFEAFF	TGCAGCGTTGGAGGGGGGATCGACAGCTTTGAAGCTTTCTTT
.	once	TRBV7-9	TRBJ1-6	CASSPLGRGPEAYNSPLHF	TGTGCCAGCAGCCCTCTCGGCAGGGGCCCCGAGGCCTATAATTCACCCCTCCACTTT
.	many	TRBV27	TRBJ2-7	CASSPRLGKWDEQYF	TGTGCCAGCAGTCCCCGACTAGGGAAATGGGACGAGCAGTACTTC
TRBD1	.	TRBV9	TRBJ2-5	CASSGGQGASETQYF	TGTGCCAGCAGCGGAGGACAGGGGGCATCGGAGACCCAGTACTTC
.	many	TRBV6-2/TRBV6-3	TRBJ2-4	CASSYSELAKNIQYF	TGTGCCAGCAGTTACTCGGAACTAGCCAAAAACATTCAGTACTTC
.	.	TRBV7-9	TRBJ2-5	CASSLVGNQETQYF	TGTGCCAGCAGCTTAGTGGGTAACCAAGAGACCCAGTACTTC
.	few	TRBV3-1	TRBJ1-6	CASSQGNGFNSPLHF	TGTGCCAGCAGCCAAGGGAACGGCTTTAATTCACCCCTCCACTTT
TRBD1	many	TRBV2	TRBJ2-5	CASSDRRGPQETQYF	TGTGCCAGCAGTGACCGCAGGGGGCCCCAAGAGACCCAGTACTTC
.	.	TRBV20-1	TRBJ2-7	CSASPRGVGPYYEQYF	TGCAGTGCTAGTCCCCGGGGAGTAGGACCGTACTACGAGCAGTACTTC
TRBD2	many	TRBV10-3	TRBJ2-5	CAIGRGLAGGSQETQYF	TGTGCCATCGGGCGAGGGCTAGCGGGAGGCTCCCAAGAGACCCAGTACTTC
TRBD1	many	TRBV28	TRBJ1-1	CASSLWGTGDTEAFF	TGTGCCAGCAGTTTATGGGGGACAGGGGACACTGAAGCTTTCTTT
.	few	TRBV7-8	TRBJ1-5	CASSLVMGRGQPQHF	TGTGCCAGCAGCTTAGTGATGGGGAGGGGGCAGCCCCAGCATTTT
TRBD1	many	TRBV5-1	TRBJ1-5	CASSLAGAGGGQPQHF	TGCGCCAGCAGCTTGGCTGGTGCAGGGGGCGGTCAGCCCCAGCATTTT
.	many	TRBV11-1	TRBJ2-2	CASSFLDTGELFF	TGTGCCAGCAGCTTCCTAGACACCGGGGAGCTGTTTTTT
TRBD1	.	TRBV20-1	TRBJ2-5	CSARGPTGEETQYF	TGCAGTGCTAGAGGCCCGACAGGGGAAGAGACCCAGTACTTC
TRBD1	few	TRBV6-1	TRBJ1-1	CASSLDRVRGEAFF	TGTGCCAGCAGTCTAGACAGGGTAAGGGGTGAAGCTTTCTTT
TRBD1	many	TRBV6-1	TRBJ1-5	CASSGQANQPQHF	TGTGCCAGCAGCGGACAGGCCAATCAGCCCCAGCATTTT
TRBD2	.	TRBV20-1	TRBJ2-7	CSAKATSGSRSYEQYF	TGCAGTGCTAAGGCCACTAGCGGCTCTCGTTCCTACGAGCAGTACTTC
.	.	TRBV7-9	TRBJ1-3	CASSSYGGAGAGNTIYF	TGTGCCAGCAGCTCTTATGGTGGGGCCGGGGCTGGAAACACCATATATTTT
TRBD1	.	TRBV7-2	TRBJ1-1	CASSLVRGRRKNTEAFF	TGTGCCAGCAGCTTAGTAAGGGGGCGCCGAAAAAACACTGAAGCTTTCTTT
TRBD1	few	TRBV28	TRBJ1-2	CASIPGTVNYGYTF	TGTGCCAGCATCCCCGGGACAGTTAACTATGGCTACACCTTC
.	.	TRBV5-6	TRBJ2-2	CASSLDRRGLSGTGELFF	TGTGCCAGCAGCTTGGATAGAAGAGGACTTTCGGGCACCGGGGAGCTGTTTTTT
.	.	TRBV6-1	TRBJ2-7	CASSGGAEEQYF	TGTGCCAGCAGTGGGGGGGCTGAAGAGCAGTACTTC
TRBD2	few	TRBV28	TRBJ2-7	CASSLRGRALGGEQYF	TGTGCCAGCAGTTTACGCGGGAGGGCGTTGGGTGGCGAGCAGTACTTC
.	many	TRBV7-2	TRBJ2-5	CASSLQSETQYF	TGTGCCAGCAGCTTACAGTCGGAGACCCAGTACTTC
TRBD1	.	TRBV11-3	TRBJ2-2	CASSSRTGAGELFF	TGTGCCAGCAGCTCACGGACAGGCGCCGGGGAGCTGTTTTTT
.	many	TRBV7-8	TRBJ1-2	CASSLTGSGYTF	TGTGCCAGCAGCTTAACCGGGAGTGGCTACACCTTC
TRBD1	many	TRBV29-1	TRBJ1-1	CSVAWGLGQVNARKNTEAFF	TGCAGCGTTGCATGGGGGCTCGGACAGGTGAACGCGCGAAAGAACACTGAAGCTTTCTTT
.	.	TRBV6-1	TRBJ1-1	CASSIMEGDTEAFF	TGTGCCAGCAGCATTATGGAGGGGGACACTGAAGCTTTCTTT
TRBD1	few	TRBV7-9	TRBJ1-1	CASSLESTGVKAFF	TGTGCCAGCAGCTTAGAATCTACAGGGGTTAAAGCTTTCTTT
.	many	TRBV28	TRBJ1-1	CASSSLMNTEAFF	TGTGCCAGCAGTTCCCTGATGAACACTGAAGCTTTCTTT
.	.	TRBV29-1	TRBJ1-1	CSVEVAGMNTEAFF	TGCAGCGTTGAAGTCGCGGGGATGAACACTGAAGCTTTCTTT
.	.	TRBV2	TRBJ2-5	CASAGGSPETQYF	TGTGCCAGTGCCGGGGGAAGCCCGGAGACCCAGTACTTC
TRBD1	.	TRBV30	TRBJ2-7	CAWSPPINYRGYEQYF	TGTGCCTGGAGTCCCCCGATTAATTACAGGGGTTACGAGCAGTACTTC
.	many	TRBV28	TRBJ1-1	CASGRNEWNTEAFF	TGTGCCAGCGGAAGAAATGAGTGGAACACTGAAGCTTTCTTT
TRBD1	.	TRBV29-1	TRBJ2-7	CSVRDRAYEQYF	TGCAGCGTCCGGGACAGAGCCTACGAGCAGTACTTC